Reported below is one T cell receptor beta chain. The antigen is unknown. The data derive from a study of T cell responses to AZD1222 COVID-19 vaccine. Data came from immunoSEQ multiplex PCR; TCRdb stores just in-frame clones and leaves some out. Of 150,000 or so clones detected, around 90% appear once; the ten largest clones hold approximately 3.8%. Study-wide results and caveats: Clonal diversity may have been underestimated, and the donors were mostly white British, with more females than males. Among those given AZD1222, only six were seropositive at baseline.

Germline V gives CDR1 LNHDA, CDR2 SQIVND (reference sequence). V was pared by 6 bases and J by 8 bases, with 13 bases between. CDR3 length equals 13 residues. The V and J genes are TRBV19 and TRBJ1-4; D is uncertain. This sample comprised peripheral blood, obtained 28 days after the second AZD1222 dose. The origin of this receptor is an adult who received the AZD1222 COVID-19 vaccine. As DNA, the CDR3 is TGTGCCAGTAGGGACCCATTAGAGGAAAAACTGTTTTTT. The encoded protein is CASRDPLEEKLFF.